One and the same sample provided the 6 T cell receptor beta chains below, sequenced in a study of Ad26.COV2.S vaccination and SARS-CoV-2 variants. Data came from immunoSEQ multiplex PCR; TCRdb stores just in-frame clones and leaves some out. In the table there are about 350,000 clones, 75% to 90% of which are singletons. The treatment is: some 20 received Ad26.COV2.S at low or high dose, single or two shots; 5 received placebo; per-sample allocation not given. Specimen acquisition occurred on day 63 following the initial vaccine or placebo injection. This sample comprised peripheral blood, obtained in a trial of Ad26.COV2.S vaccine versus placebo. These receptors came from a person aged 18 to 59 who received the Ad26.COV2.S COVID-19 vaccine or a placebo.

This chain links TRBV5-1 with TRBJ2-1; D not certain. CDR3 length equals 14 residues. The germline CDR1 and CDR2 sequences are SGHRS and YFSETQ. The V gene lost 7 bases and the J gene lost 0 bases, with 11 bases spanning the gap. CDR3 nucleotides: TGCGCCAGCTCTGAGGATAGCTCCTACAATGAGCAGTTCTTC. This sequence encodes CASSEDSSYNEQFF.

The chain links TRBV10-3 to TRBJ2-3; D call uncertain. CDR1 is ENHRY and CDR2 is SYGVKD in the germline V gene. Trimming cost V 3 bases and J 4 bases, with 11 bases left between them. This CDR3 is 14 amino acids long. The CDR3 DNA follows: TGTGCCATCAGTGATCTGGGCAAGTCAGATACGCAGTATTTT. This encodes CAISDLGKSDTQYF.

The rearrangement joins TRBV5-8 to TRBJ1-1, with D unresolved. This CDR3 is 15 amino acids long. Germline V gene sequence: CDR1 SGHTS, CDR2 YDEGEE. Trimming took 1 base from V and 3 from J, leaving 13 bases between them. The CDR3 loop is CASSLLRLRDTEAFF. DNA of the CDR3: TGTGCCAGCAGCTTGCTTCGGCTGCGGGACACTGAAGCTTTCTTT.

V gene TRBV5-1 combines with J gene TRBJ2-6; TRBD1 matches 12 bases. Per the germline V gene, CDR1 is SGHRS and CDR2 is YFSETQ. J gave up 2 bases and V 6 bases, and 6 bases lay outside the gene matches. CDR3 size: 17 residues. CDR3 nucleotide sequence: TGCGCCAGCACCCCGGGACAGGGGGCTACTGGGGCCAACGTCCTGACTTTC. This gives the protein CASTPGQGATGANVLTF. Full variable domain (rest looked up from reference TRBV5-1 and TRBJ2-6): KAGVTQTPRYLIKTRGQQVTLSCSPISGHRSVSWYQQTPGQGLQFLFEYFSETQRNKGNFPGRFSGRQFSNSRSEMNVSTLELGDSALYLCASTPGQGATGANVLTFGAGSRLTVL.

V is TRBV7-6 and J is TRBJ2-2, with 7 bases that match TRBD2. Germline V gene data show CDR1 as SGHVS and CDR2 as FNYEAQ. Trimming cost V 11 bases and J 7 bases; bases outside gene matches: 13. This CDR3 has 14 residues. CDR3 in amino acids: CASSGWREIGELFF. The CDR3 DNA sequence: TGTGCCTCCTCCGGGTGGCGGGAGATCGGGGAGCTGTTTTTT.

The chain recombines TRBV12-3 or TRBV12-4 with TRBJ1-2, with a tentative D call TRBD1 (5 bases). This CDR3 contains 13 residues. The V end lost 6 bases, the J end lost 7 bases, and 15 bases lay between the germline ends. The CDR3 DNA follows: TGTGCCAGCAGCTCCAGACGGGGACTTGGCTACACCTTC. It translates to CASSSRRGLGYTF.